The clone carrying this T cell receptor (beta chain) was counted between two and nine times. Germline V gene data show CDR1 as KGHDR and CDR2 as SFDVKD. This CDR3 has 16 residues. Unmatched junction bases numbered 12, after V lost 8 bases and J lost 5 bases. Amplification yielded TCR beta CDR3 regions, with RNA transcripts as the source. RT-PCR in the first round (using the HTBI primer set) targeted the TCR CDR3. A single record per CDR3 protein comes from TCRdb applying MiXCR to the multiplex PCR reads. The profile shows 300,000 to 400,000 distinct CDR3 sequences, around 20% of them singletons. This record belongs to a study of T cells in Graves' hyperthyroidism and ophthalmopathy.

This sequence joins TRBV24-1 and TRBJ2-5, with 11 bases aligning to TRBD1. This receptor was taken from a man between 18 and 29 years old with Graves' ophthalmopathy. The sample comprised blood. DNA for the CDR3: TGTGCCACCACCGACCCCGGACAGGGGGCGCCGGAGACCCAGTACTTC. Protein sequence: CATTDPGQGAPETQYF.